Shown below are 26 T cell receptor beta chains from a single sample sequenced in a study of blood T cells in healthy people across ages. The authors ran a second PCR of about 7 to 12 cycles using a sample-barcoded 5' primer and a J-beta primer mix. TCRdb analysed the 5' RACE reads with MiXCR anew, one entry per CDR3 protein. Here the sample spans about 600,000 distinct CDR3 sequences, under 55% being singletons. Sequenced input: blood. Receptors were obtained from an elderly man in good health.

The gene calls are TRBV7-2 and TRBJ2-5; 11 bases are a match to TRBD2. The V gene's germline CDR1 is SGHTA and CDR2 FQGNSA. V was clipped by 2 bases and J by 2 bases; unmatched bases: 16. This CDR3 is built from 20 residues. The CDR3 DNA is TGTGCCAGCAGCTTACGGTCGGGCTCTCGTCTAGCGGGGGGTCAAGAGACCCAGTACTTC. This gives the protein CASSLRSGSRLAGGQETQYF.

The chain is built from TRBV28 and TRBJ2-5; D call uncertain. This CDR3 is 15 amino acids long. Germline CDR1 MDHEN, CDR2 SYDVKM. V lost 5 bases to trimming and J lost 1 base, with 14 bases between them. The CDR3 region has the DNA TGTGCCAGCAGTGTTGTTTCTCGCCCCCAAGAGACCCAGTACTTC. This encodes CASSVVSRPQETQYF.

The chain recombines TRBV18 with TRBJ2-3; D not certain. Per the germline V gene, CDR1 is KGHSH and CDR2 is LQKENI. This CDR3 is 13 amino acids long. Trimming shortened V by 1 base and J by 4 bases, and 6 bases separated the two germline ends. The CDR3 DNA reads TGTGCCAGCTCACCACGTATCCCAGATACGCAGTATTTT. As protein: CASSPRIPDTQYF. The whole variable domain, filled in from reference TRBV18 and TRBJ2-3, reads NAGVMQNPRHLVRRRGQEARLRCSPMKGHSHVYWYRQLPEEGLKFMVYLQKENIIDESGMPKERFSAEFPKEGPSILRIQQVVRGDSAAYFCASSPRIPDTQYFGPGTRLTVL.

The chain joins TRBV7-2 to TRBJ1-1; D might be TRBD1 (5 bases). The CDR3 extends over 15 amino acids. Trimming pared 1 base from V and 0 bases from J, leaving 9 bases between. Germline lookup yields CDR1 SGHTA and CDR2 FQGNSA. The DNA for the CDR3 is TGTGCCAGCAGCTTAGTGCGGGGCATGAACACTGAAGCTTTCTTT. Its translation: CASSLVRGMNTEAFF.

The genes are TRBV6-1 and TRBJ2-1; TRBD1 agrees at 11 bases. This CDR3 spans 15 amino acids. Trimming cost V 10 bases and J 4 bases; bases outside gene matches: 9. Germline assignment: CDR1 MNHNS and CDR2 SASEGT. The CDR3 DNA is TGTGCCACTGAATACCGGGACAGGGGGTACAATGAGCAGTTCTTC. As protein: CATEYRDRGYNEQFF.

Comments on this clonotype: A read error is possible here, since a much larger clone lies one base away. The gene calls are TRBV9 and TRBJ2-4, with D hard to call. The CDR3 is made up of 14 amino acids. Germline assignment: CDR1 SGDLS and CDR2 YYNGEE. Trimming took off 2 bases at V and 13 bases at J, with 19 bases between the two ends. CDR3 protein: CASSVGSSYNEQYF. The CDR3 bases are TGTGCCAGCAGCGTGGGCAGCTCCTACAATGAGCAGTACTTC.

V usage is TRBV29-1 and J usage is TRBJ2-1, with D perhaps matching TRBD2 (7 bases). The J call may not be correct, given that the DNA end is closer to TRBJ2-7. Germline V gene data show CDR1 as SQVTM and CDR2 as ANQGSEA. This CDR3 spans 16 amino acids. CDR3 in amino acids: CSVGGSQGRPYNEQYF. In DNA, the CDR3 is TGCAGCGTGGGGGGGAGCCAGGGGCGGCCCTACAATGAGCAGTACTTC.

This chain joins TRBV7-2 and TRBJ2-7; 7 nucleotides align to TRBD1. The germline gives CDR1 SGHTA, CDR2 FQGNSA. This CDR3 region has 17 residues. J lost 2 bases, V lost 0 bases, and 10 bases had no gene match. This CDR3 reads CASSLAPWTGPAYEQYF. The CDR3 DNA follows: TGTGCCAGCAGCTTAGCCCCGTGGACAGGTCCTGCCTACGAGCAGTACTTC.

V gene TRBV5-1 combines with J gene TRBJ2-1; tentative D call: TRBD2 (6 bases). Germline loops: CDR1 SGHRS, CDR2 YFSETQ. The V end lost 4 bases, the J end lost 4 bases, and 15 bases lay between the germline ends. The length of the CDR3 is 15 residues. Here the CDR3 reads CASSVGTAGYNEQFF. DNA for the CDR3: TGCGCCAGCAGCGTAGGTACCGCGGGATACAATGAGCAGTTCTTC.

This sequence joins TRBV7-2 and TRBJ1-1; no firm D call. Germline V CDR1 and CDR2: SGHTA, FQGNSA. Trimming removed 3 bases from V and 1 base from J, with 6 bases in between. This CDR3 comprises 13 residues. The CDR3 loop is CASSFQRNTEAFF. The CDR3 nucleotides read TGTGCCAGCAGCTTCCAGCGGAACACTGAAGCTTTCTTT.

This clonotype has only a few counts. The chain couples TRBV7-3 to TRBJ2-3, with D perhaps TRBD2 (6 bases). CDR3 size: 14 residues. Germline CDR1 is SGHTA and CDR2 is FQGTGA. The V end lost 5 bases, the J end lost 7 bases, and 16 bases lay between the germline ends. The CDR3 nucleotides read TGTGCCAGCAGCCCGGACGGAGGGGTAAATACGCAGTATTTT. This sequence encodes CASSPDGGVNTQYF.

Remarks on this clonotype: The junction departs from the called germline gene at one end, perhaps through a read error. J is TRBJ2-3 and V is TRBV5-5, with 8 bases fitting TRBD2. Germline V gene data show CDR1 as SGHKS and CDR2 as YYEKEE (reference sequence). CDR3 length: 16 amino acids. The CDR3 protein is CAGSLGALAVTDTQYF. CDR3 nucleotide sequence: TGTGCCGGCAGCTTGGGCGCACTAGCGGTCACAGATACGCAGTATTTT.

The chain joins TRBV5-1 to TRBJ2-3; 10 bases fit TRBD2. The CDR3 has 18 amino acids. CDR1 is SGHRS, CDR2 YFSETQ, per germline. J was trimmed by 6 bases and V by 0 bases; bases with no gene match: 13. CDR3 DNA: TGCGCCAGCAGCTTGGGGCCCCAGCGGGGGGGCCTTCCCGATACGCAGTATTTT. Translation: CASSLGPQRGGLPDTQYF.

This clonotype occurred many times. The V and J genes are TRBV6-6 and TRBJ2-6, with D possibly TRBD1 on 5 matching bases. Trimming removed 8 bases at V and 1 base at J, with 18 bases between. Germline CDR1 is MNHNY and CDR2 is SVGAGI (reference sequence). The CDR3 is 17 residues long. The CDR3 is CASGRPGLRSGANVLTF. CDR3 coding DNA: TGTGCCAGCGGACGTCCAGGGTTAAGATCTGGGGCCAACGTCCTGACTTTC.

This clonotype was counted only a few times. V usage is TRBV2 and J usage is TRBJ1-4, with 9 positions matching TRBD1. Germline values: CDR1 SNHLY, CDR2 FYNNEI. The CDR3 extends over 15 amino acids. V shed 6 bases, J shed 5 bases, and the junction held 7 bases outside the gene matches. The CDR3 DNA reads as TGTGCCAGCAGGACGGGGGGGACAGGGAATGAAAAACTGTTTTTT. Encoded protein: CASRTGGTGNEKLFF. Looking up the rest from reference TRBV2 and TRBJ1-4 gives the full variable domain: EPEVTQTPSHQVTQMGQEVILRCVPISNHLYFYWYRQILGQKVEFLVSFYNNEISEKSEIFDDQFSVERPDGSNFTLKIRSTKLEDSAMYFCASRTGGTGNEKLFFGSGTQLSVL.

The chain links TRBV20-1 to TRBJ2-5, with D perhaps TRBD1 (6 bases). The V end was cut by 5 bases, the J end by 0 bases, with 19 bases between. This CDR3 has 16 residues. Per germline, CDR1 DFQATT and CDR2 SNEGSKA (reference sequence). DNA for the CDR3: TGCAGTGCTCCCTTCGCTGGGGGCTTGTACCAAGAGACCCAGTACTTC. It codes for CSAPFAGGLYQETQYF.

This clonotype was counted only a few times. The chain employs TRBV20-1 and TRBJ2-3; D call uncertain. Trimming removed 5 bases from V and 2 bases from J, with 14 bases in between. CDR1 and CDR2 from the germline V gene are DFQATT and SNEGSKA (reference sequence). This CDR3 comprises 14 residues. The CDR3 nucleotides read TGCAGTGCTGGACGGCAGTCCGCCACAGATACGCAGTATTTT. Translation: CSAGRQSATDTQYF.

This chain uses TRBV20-1 with TRBJ2-1, with 10 nucleotides matching TRBD2. Looked up from germline, CDR1 is DFQATT and CDR2 is SNEGSKA (reference sequence). This CDR3 is built from 16 residues. V dropped 5 bases and J dropped 5; count of bases not matched to a gene: 12. In nucleotides, the CDR3 is TGCAGTGCTCCCTCAAGGAGCGGGGGGGCTAACAATGAGCAGTTCTTC. Its translation is CSAPSRSGGANNEQFF.

This clonotype was counted only a few times. The chain carries TRBV7-2 and TRBJ1-5, with D possibly TRBD1 on 6 matching bases. Trimming cost V 5 bases and J 2 bases, with 16 bases left between them. The CDR3 has 16 residues. From germline, CDR1 is SGHTA and CDR2 FQGNSA. CDR3 nucleotides: TGTGCCAGCAGCCTTACAGGGCCCCGAGGCAATCAGCCCCAGCATTTT. The encoded protein is CASSLTGPRGNQPQHF.

The chain uses TRBV9 and TRBJ2-1; perhaps TRBD1 as D (6 bases). CDR1 SGDLS and CDR2 YYNGEE come from the germline V gene. The V gene lost 0 bases and the J gene lost 11 bases, with 9 bases spanning the gap. The CDR3 extends over 12 amino acids. The CDR3 loop reads CASSVVGTQQFF. The DNA for the CDR3 is TGTGCCAGCAGCGTAGTCGGGACACAGCAGTTCTTC.

The V gene is TRBV3-1, the J gene TRBJ2-7, with D unresolved. Germline assignment: CDR1 LGHDT and CDR2 YNNKEL (reference sequence). V lost 8 bases to trimming and J lost 5 bases, with 10 bases between them. The CDR3 is made up of 11 amino acids. CDR3 DNA: TGTGCCAGCTCCCATGTCAACGAGCAGTACTTC. This codes for CASSHVNEQYF.

This clonotype was detected a few times. The V and J genes are TRBV20-1 and TRBJ2-7; weak D call: TRBD1 (5 bases). The CDR3 has 12 amino acids. Germline-derived CDR1 and CDR2 are DFQATT and SNEGSKA (reference sequence). Deletions cut 1 base from V and 3 bases from J, with 7 bases between. CDR3 amino acids: CSARVQGYEQYF. In DNA, the CDR3 is TGCAGTGCTAGAGTCCAGGGCTACGAGCAGTACTTC.

This clonotype was detected a few times. The chain recombines TRBV6-6 with TRBJ1-2; TRBD1 aligns across 9 bases. This CDR3 spans 16 amino acids. Germline V gene sequence: CDR1 MNHNY, CDR2 SVGAGI (reference sequence). The junction had 8 bases not matched to a gene; V was cut back by 4 bases and J by 2 bases. This chain's CDR3 is CASSSLPGQGNYGYTF. CDR3 coding DNA: TGTGCCAGCAGTTCCCTCCCGGGACAGGGCAACTATGGCTACACCTTC.

The chain joins TRBV4-3 to TRBJ2-4; 11 bases fit TRBD2. The CDR3 contains 13 residues. CDR1 is LGHNA, CDR2 YSLEER, per germline. The V segment lost 5 bases and the J segment 13 bases; nucleotides outside the gene matches: 7. The DNA for the CDR3 is TGCGCCAGCAGCGAACTAGCGGGAGCGGAGCAGTACTTC. It codes for CASSELAGAEQYF.

The chain has TRBV7-3 and TRBJ2-4; TRBD2 aligns across 11 bases. The tail of the sequence fits TRBJ2-7 better, so the J call may be wrong. The length of the CDR3 is 17 residues. Germline V CDR1 and CDR2: SGHTA, FQGTGA. The CDR3 spells CASSLFSGRASEHEQYF. The CDR3 DNA follows: TGTGCCAGCAGCTTGTTTAGCGGGAGGGCCTCTGAGCACGAGCAGTACTTC.

This rearrangement joins TRBV5-1 to TRBJ2-2; D gene ambiguous. The CDR3 covers 12 residues. Germline V gene data show CDR1 as SGHRS and CDR2 as YFSETQ. Trimming pared 1 base from V and 6 bases from J, leaving 4 bases between. The CDR3 nucleotides read TGCGCCAGCAGCTTGAAGGCCGGGGAGCTGTTTTTT. Amino acids: CASSLKAGELFF.